This T cell receptor beta chain originates from a study of T cell repertoires in cytomegalovirus infection. Background on the study: An indication of both CMV infection and matching HLA type came from public TCR beta signatures.

A few counts support this clonotype. Its antigen is not known. TCRdb re-called the reads through MiXCR, storing one row per CDR3 protein. This repertoire shows approximately 320,000 distinct CDR3 sequences, 9% to 9.5% found once; its top ten account for around 4%. CDR1 is LNHDA, CDR2 SQIVND, per germline (reference sequence). The V end lost 8 bases, the J end lost 0 bases, and 7 bases lay between the germline ends. This CDR3 spans 12 amino acids. Study-wide results and caveats: Within the response measured ex vivo, HLA-C-restricted CMV-specific TCR beta clonotypes were dominant. Adding up the frequency of public TCR beta families identified people who carried CMV plus the relevant HLA.

Sample: PBMCs. The chain joins TRBV19 to TRBJ1-2; D gene ambiguous. The clonotype was recovered from a human donor in good health (CMV status not recorded). Some clones in this sample may be carry-over from other donors' samples. CDR3 sequence reads: CASGLTNYGYTF. As DNA, the CDR3 is TGTGCCAGTGGACTTACTAACTATGGCTACACCTTC.